The clone carrying this T cell receptor beta chain was observed many times. Antigen unknown. Germline V lookup: CDR1 DFQATT, CDR2 SNEGSKA (reference sequence). V was cut by 3 bases and J by 5 bases, with 10 bases left in between. The CDR3 runs to 12 residues. The data were taken from a study of T cells in Graves' hyperthyroidism and ophthalmopathy. On the study more broadly: Peripheral blood was secured at the point of initial diagnosis, before any treatment. Whole-study results and caveats: Ophthalmopathy was identified by the model a median about six months ahead of onset.

It was RNA transcripts that yielded the amplified TCR beta CDR3 regions. During a first-round RT-PCR of the TCR CDR3, the HTBI primer set was used. TCRdb reanalysed the multiplex PCR reads using MiXCR and keeps one entry per CDR3 protein. This repertoire shows approximately 520,000 distinct CDR3 sequences, less than 25% found once; its top ten account for 26%. This chain links TRBV20-1 with TRBJ2-5; D call uncertain. This receptor was taken from a man between 18 and 29 years old with Graves' hyperthyroidism. Sequencing was performed on blood. The CDR3 DNA follows: TGCAGTGCTAGGGAAAGTGGGGAGACCCAGTACTTC. Its protein is CSARESGETQYF.